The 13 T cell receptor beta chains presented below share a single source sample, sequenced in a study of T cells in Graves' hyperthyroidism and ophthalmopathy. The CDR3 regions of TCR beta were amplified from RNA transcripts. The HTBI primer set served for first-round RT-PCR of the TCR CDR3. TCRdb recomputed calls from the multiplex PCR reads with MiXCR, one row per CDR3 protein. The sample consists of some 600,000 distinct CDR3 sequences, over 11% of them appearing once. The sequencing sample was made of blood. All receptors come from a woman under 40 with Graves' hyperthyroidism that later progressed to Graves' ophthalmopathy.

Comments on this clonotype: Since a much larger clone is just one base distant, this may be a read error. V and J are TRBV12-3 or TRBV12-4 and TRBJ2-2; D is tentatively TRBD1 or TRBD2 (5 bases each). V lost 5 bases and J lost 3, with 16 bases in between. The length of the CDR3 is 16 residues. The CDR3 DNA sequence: TGTGCCAGCAGTGTACTCTCCGGGACCCACACCGGGGAGCTGTTTTTT. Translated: CASSVLSGTHTGELFF.

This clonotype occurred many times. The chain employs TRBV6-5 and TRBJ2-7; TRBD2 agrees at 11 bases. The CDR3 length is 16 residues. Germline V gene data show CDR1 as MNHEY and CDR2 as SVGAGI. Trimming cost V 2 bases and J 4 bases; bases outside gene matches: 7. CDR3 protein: CASSYQTSGKYYEQYF. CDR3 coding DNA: TGTGCCAGCAGTTACCAGACTAGCGGGAAGTATTACGAGCAGTACTTC.

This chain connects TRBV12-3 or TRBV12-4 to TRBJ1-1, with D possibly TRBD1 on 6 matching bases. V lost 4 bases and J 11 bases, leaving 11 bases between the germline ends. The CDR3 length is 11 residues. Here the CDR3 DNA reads TGTGCCAGCAGTTCGGACAGTTTTGCTTTCTTT. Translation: CASSSDSFAFF.

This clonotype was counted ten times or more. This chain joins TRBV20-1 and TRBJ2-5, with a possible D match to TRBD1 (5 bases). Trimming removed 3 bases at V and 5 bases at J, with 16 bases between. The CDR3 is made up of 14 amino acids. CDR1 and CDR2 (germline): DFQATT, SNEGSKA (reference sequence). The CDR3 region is CSASSQEGVETQYF. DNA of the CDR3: TGCAGTGCTAGCAGCCAGGAAGGGGTGGAGACCCAGTACTTC.

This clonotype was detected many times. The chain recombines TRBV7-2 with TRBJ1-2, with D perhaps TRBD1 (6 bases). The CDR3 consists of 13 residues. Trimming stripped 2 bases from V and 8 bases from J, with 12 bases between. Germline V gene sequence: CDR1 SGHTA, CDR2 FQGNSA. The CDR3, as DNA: TGTGCCAGCAGCTTACCACAGGGCGGCGGCTACACCTTC. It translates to CASSLPQGGGYTF.

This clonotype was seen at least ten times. Here the CDR3 reads CSARGFQEKLFF. The CDR3 DNA is TGCAGTGCTAGAGGCTTCCAGGAAAAACTGTTTTTT. The gene calls are TRBV20-1 and TRBJ1-4, with D unclear. V lost 1 base and J 8 bases, leaving 8 bases between the germline ends. This CDR3 contains 12 residues. Germline values: CDR1 DFQATT, CDR2 SNEGSKA (reference sequence).

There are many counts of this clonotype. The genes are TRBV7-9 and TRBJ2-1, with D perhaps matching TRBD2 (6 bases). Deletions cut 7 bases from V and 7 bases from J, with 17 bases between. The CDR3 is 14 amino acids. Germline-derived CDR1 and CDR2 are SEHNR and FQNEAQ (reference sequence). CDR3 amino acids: CASTLPGSSNEQFF. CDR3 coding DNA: TGTGCCAGCACCCTACCCGGGAGTTCGAATGAGCAGTTCTTC.

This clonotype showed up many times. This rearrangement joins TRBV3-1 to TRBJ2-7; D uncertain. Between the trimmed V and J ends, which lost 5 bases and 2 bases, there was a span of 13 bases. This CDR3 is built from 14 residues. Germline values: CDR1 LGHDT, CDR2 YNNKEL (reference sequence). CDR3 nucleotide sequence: TGTGCCAGCAGCTCCCGACGGATTACCTACGAGCAGTACTTC. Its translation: CASSSRRITYEQYF.

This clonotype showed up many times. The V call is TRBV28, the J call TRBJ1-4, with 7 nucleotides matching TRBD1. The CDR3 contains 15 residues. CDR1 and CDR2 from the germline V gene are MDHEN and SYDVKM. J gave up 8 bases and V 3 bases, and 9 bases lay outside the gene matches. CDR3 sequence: CASSLFDRANEKLFF. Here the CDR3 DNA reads TGTGCCAGCAGTTTGTTCGACAGGGCGAACGAAAAACTGTTTTTT.

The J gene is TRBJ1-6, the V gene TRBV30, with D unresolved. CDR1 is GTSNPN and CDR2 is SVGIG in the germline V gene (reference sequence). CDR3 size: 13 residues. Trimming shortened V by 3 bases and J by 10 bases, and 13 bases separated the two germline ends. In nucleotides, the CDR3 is TGTGCCTGGAGAAAGCTCTACGTATCACCCCTCCACTTT. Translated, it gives CAWRKLYVSPLHF.

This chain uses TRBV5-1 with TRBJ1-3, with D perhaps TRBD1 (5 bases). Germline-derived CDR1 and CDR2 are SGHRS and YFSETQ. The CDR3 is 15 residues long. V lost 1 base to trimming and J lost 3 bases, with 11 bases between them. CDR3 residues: CASSLSRGVGNTIYF. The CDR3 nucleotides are TGCGCCAGCAGCTTGTCTAGAGGGGTTGGAAACACCATATATTTT.

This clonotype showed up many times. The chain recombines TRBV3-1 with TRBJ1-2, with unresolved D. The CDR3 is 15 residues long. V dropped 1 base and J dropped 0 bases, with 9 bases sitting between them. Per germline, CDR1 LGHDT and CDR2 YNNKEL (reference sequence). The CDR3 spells CASSQGTYANYGYTF. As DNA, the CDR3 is TGTGCCAGCAGCCAAGGGACCTATGCTAACTATGGCTACACCTTC.

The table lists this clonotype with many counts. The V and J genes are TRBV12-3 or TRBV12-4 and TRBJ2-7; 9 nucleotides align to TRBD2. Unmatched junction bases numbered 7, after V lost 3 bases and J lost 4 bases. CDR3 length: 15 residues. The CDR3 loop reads CASSFLSGGSYEQYF. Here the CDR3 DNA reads TGTGCCAGCAGTTTCCTTAGCGGGGGATCTTACGAGCAGTACTTC.